This T cell receptor beta chain was identified during a study of T-cell reconstitution after alpha-beta-depleted transplantation in children. Study-wide findings and caveats: Two months or so post-transplant, alpha-beta T cells reportedly derived from several hundred expanded graft clones. One year after transplant, T-cell counts and diversity came mostly from newly produced T cells. From surviving recipient T cells and thymic progenitors came the high day-60 TCRbeta diversity observed in some patients.

The germline V gene encodes CDR1 LGHDT and CDR2 YNNKEL (reference sequence). V shed 2 bases and J 10 bases; nucleotides not matched to a gene: 5. CDR3 size: 14 residues. A remark on this clonotype: No antigen is known for it.

Unique molecular identifiers were incorporated when the TCRbeta library was constructed. In TCRdb, the PCR reads were re-called with MiXCR into one record per CDR3 protein. The data hold hundreds of thousands of distinct CDR3 sequences, with approximately 15% observed a single time. The input for sequencing was PBMCs, mostly from graft donor cells, taken 360 days after TCRalphabeta/CD19-depleted stem cell transplant. V and J are TRBV3-1 and TRBJ2-1, with 10 bases aligning to TRBD2. The receptor was isolated from a male patient younger than 18 who had a stem cell transplant for acute lymphoblastic leukemia, so the T cells may come from the graft donor. The CDR3 loop reads CASSQLAGAGEQFF. Here the CDR3 DNA reads TGTGCCAGCAGCCAACTAGCGGGAGCAGGCGAGCAGTTCTTC.